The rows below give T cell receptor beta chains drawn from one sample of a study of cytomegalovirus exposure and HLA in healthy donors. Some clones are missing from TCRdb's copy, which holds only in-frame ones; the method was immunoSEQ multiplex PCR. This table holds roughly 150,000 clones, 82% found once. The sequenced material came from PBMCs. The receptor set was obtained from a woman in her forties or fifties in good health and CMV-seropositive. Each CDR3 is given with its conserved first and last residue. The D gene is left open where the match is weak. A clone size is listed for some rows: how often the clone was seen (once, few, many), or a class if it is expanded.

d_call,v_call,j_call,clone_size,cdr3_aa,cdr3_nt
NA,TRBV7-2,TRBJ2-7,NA,CASSLAGGREQYF,TGTGCCAGCAGCTTAGCGGGGGGGCGCGAGCAGTACTTC
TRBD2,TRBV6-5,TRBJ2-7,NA,CASRGLTGGYYEQYF,TGTGCCAGCAGGGGACTAACTGGGGGATACTACGAGCAGTACTTC
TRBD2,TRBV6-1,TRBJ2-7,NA,CASSFRLAFQYEQYF,TGTGCCAGCAGTTTTAGACTAGCGTTCCAGTACGAGCAGTACTTC
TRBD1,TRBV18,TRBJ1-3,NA,CASSPSTGRTGNTIYF,TGTGCCAGCTCACCGTCGACAGGGCGGACTGGAAACACCATATATTTT
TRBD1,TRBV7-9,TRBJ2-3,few,CASSLVTGGTDTQYF,TGTGCCAGCAGCTTAGTGACAGGGGGCACAGATACGCAGTATTTT
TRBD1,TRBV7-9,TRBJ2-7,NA,CASSLLDRDYEQYF,TGTGCCAGCAGCTTACTTGACAGGGACTACGAGCAGTACTTC
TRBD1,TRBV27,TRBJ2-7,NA,CASSYQGASSYEQYF,TGTGCCAGCAGTTACCAGGGGGCATCCTCCTACGAGCAGTACTTC
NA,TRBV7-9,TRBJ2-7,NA,CASSLPTPGENEQYF,TGTGCCAGCAGCTTACCCACCCCAGGGGAAAACGAGCAGTACTTC
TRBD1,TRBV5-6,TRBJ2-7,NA,CASSLRGTGTYEQYF,TGTGCCAGCAGCTTGAGGGGGACAGGAACCTACGAGCAGTACTTC
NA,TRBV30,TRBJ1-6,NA,CAWNAGDVGSPLHF,TGTGCCTGGAACGCAGGGGATGTTGGTTCACCCCTCCACTTT
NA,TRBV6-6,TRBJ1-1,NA,CATQHPTTSEAFF,TGTGCCACCCAACACCCCACAACCAGTGAAGCTTTCTTT
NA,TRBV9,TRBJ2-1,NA,CASSKSGSSYNEQFF,TGTGCCAGCAGCAAAAGCGGTAGCTCCTACAATGAGCAGTTCTTC
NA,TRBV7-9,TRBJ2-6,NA,CSSSTPGSGANVLTF,TGTTCCAGCAGTACACCGGGCTCTGGGGCCAACGTCCTGACTTTC
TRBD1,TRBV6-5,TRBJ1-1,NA,CASSLGTGVKNTEAFF,TGTGCCAGCAGTTTGGGGACAGGGGTCAAGAACACTGAAGCTTTCTTT
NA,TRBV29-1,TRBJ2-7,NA,CSVEVQGRSYEQYF,TGCAGCGTTGAGGTCCAGGGAAGAAGCTACGAGCAGTACTTC
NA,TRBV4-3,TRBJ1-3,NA,CASSQDATRPRRYF,TGCGCCAGCAGCCAAGATGCGACACGGCCAAGGAGGTATTTT
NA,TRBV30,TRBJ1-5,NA,CAWAPQGGVGAQHF,TGTGCCTGGGCCCCACAGGGTGGGGTGGGGGCCCAGCATTTT
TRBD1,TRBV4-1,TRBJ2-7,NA,CASSQDTGTGLSYEQYF,TGCGCCAGCAGCCAGGATACCGGGACAGGGCTCTCCTACGAGCAGTACTTC